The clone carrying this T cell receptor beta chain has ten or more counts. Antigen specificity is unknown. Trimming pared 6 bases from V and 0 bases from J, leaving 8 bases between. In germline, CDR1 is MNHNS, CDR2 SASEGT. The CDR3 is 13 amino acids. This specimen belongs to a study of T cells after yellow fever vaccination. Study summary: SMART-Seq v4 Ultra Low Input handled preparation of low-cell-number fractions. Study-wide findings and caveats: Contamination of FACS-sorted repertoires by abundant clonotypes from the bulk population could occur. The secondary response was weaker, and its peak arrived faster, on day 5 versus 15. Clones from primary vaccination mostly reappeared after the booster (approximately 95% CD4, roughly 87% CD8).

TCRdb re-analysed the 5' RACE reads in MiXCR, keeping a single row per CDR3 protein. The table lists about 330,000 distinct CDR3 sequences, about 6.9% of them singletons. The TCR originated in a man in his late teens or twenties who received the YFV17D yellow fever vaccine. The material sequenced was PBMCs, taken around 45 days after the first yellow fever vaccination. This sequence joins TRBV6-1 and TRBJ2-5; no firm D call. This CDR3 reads CASRKVYQETQYF. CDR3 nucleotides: TGTGCCAGCAGGAAGGTGTACCAAGAGACCCAGTACTTC.